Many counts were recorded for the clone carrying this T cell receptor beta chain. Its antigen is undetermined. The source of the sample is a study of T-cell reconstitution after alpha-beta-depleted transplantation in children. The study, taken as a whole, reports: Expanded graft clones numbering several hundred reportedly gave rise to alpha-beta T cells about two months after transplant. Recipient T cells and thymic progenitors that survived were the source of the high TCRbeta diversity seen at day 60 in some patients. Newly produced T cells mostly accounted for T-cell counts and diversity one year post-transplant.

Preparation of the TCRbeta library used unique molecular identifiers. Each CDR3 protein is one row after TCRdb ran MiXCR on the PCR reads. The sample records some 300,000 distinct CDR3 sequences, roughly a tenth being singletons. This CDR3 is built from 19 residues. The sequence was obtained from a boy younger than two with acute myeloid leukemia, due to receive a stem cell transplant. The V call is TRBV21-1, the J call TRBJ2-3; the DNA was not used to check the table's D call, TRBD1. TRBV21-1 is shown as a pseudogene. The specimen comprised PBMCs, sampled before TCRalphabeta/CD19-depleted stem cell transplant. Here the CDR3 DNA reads TGTGCCAGCAGCCCAAAGTGTGGCGGCGGGCGCTCTAGCACAGATACGCAGTATTTT. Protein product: CASSPKCGGGRSSTDTQYF.